The present T cell receptor beta chain was sequenced within a study of OX40 agonist ivuxolimab in advanced cancers. Study-level background: Intravenous ivuxolimab was administered to patients every 2 weeks at 0.01 to 10 mg/kg.

The CDR3 sequence is 15 residues long. The germline V and J ends were trimmed by 5 bases and 0 bases, with 13 bases remaining between them. CDR1 KGHSH and CDR2 LQKENI come from the germline V gene. Produced via immunoSEQ multiplex PCR; TCRdb's table is partial and in-frame only. The sample includes more than 85,000 clones, approximately 88% of them seen just once. The chain has TRBV18 and TRBJ1-1; D remains ambiguous. This material consisted of CD4+ or CD8+ T cells sorted from blood, taken in a trial of the OX40 agonist ivuxolimab. The clonotype comes from an adult with an advanced solid tumor such as melanoma, head and neck, liver or kidney cancer. The DNA for the CDR3 is TGTGCCAGCTCAGCGAATCAGATCTTGAACACTGAAGCTTTCTTT. It codes for CASSANQILNTEAFF.